This TCR beta chain was retrieved from a study of cytomegalovirus exposure and HLA in healthy donors. Study results and limitations: Several of the most significant clusters were apparently associated with common viral pathogens in a later analysis. Among TCR sequences, most were rare, though some public TCRs appeared in many donors. Across HLA loci, a later analysis found differing TCR association rates, with DRB1 most and HLA-C fewest.

The CDR3 covers 16 residues. CDR1 and CDR2 (germline): KGHSH, LQKENI. Trimming removed 3 bases at V and 4 bases at J, with 15 bases between. This clone was seen only a few times. Its antigen remains unidentified. The PCR ran on 60 Vbeta and 13 Jbeta primers. In the original analysis: Unique TCR beta chains numbered about 80 million in a later analysis, with approximately 10 million shared. The repertoire was sequenced with immunoSEQ multiplex PCR; TCRdb's copy has only in-frame clones and lacks some. The DNA was the basis for D and trimming; V, J and clone size are from that table. The table includes 130,000 or so clones, around 75% detected once.

The genes are TRBV18 and TRBJ2-2; D uncertain. Sample: PBMCs. The source is a woman aged 40 to 50 in good health and CMV-seropositive. The DNA for the CDR3 is TGTGCCAGCTCACCCGGCCGGCCCGGAGCCACCGGGGAGCTGTTTTTT. It specifies CASSPGRPGATGELFF. The full variable domain, with the rest looked up from reference TRBV18 and TRBJ2-2, is NAGVMQNPRHLVRRRGQEARLRCSPMKGHSHVYWYRQLPEEGLKFMVYLQKENIIDESGMPKERFSAEFPKEGPSILRIQQVVRGDSAAYFCASSPGRPGATGELFFGEGSRLTVL.